This T cell receptor (beta chain) was sequenced during a study of blood T cell repertoires in COVID-19 (dated by TCRdb to the early 2020s). About the full investigation: Samples from collaborators originated in the United States, Italy and Spain and spanned both the acute and convalescent phases of COVID-19. Subjects who had been exposed to COVID-19, were actively infected with it, or had recovered from it provided the deeply sampled blood TCRbeta repertoires that made up the dataset. The material from the prospective study consisted of cDNA or gDNA derived from T cells, B-cell-depleted T cells, or PBMCs. The samples were drawn from the first 160 participants of the ongoing ImmuneRACE study and from 1,254 subjects provided by 6 global collaborators. Where available, HLA class I and class II types were taken from metadata supplied by the sample provider and were not determined by assay-based typing. A de-identified subject ID, COVID-19 status, age in years and sex were almost always included in the sample metadata. The repertoires were made available in a free public database intended to serve as a resource for research on the immune response to SARS-CoV-2. Broader findings and caveats from the paper: Clinical and demographic metadata were provided uncurated, with the amount varying by source and participant.

CDR1 SQVTM and CDR2 ANQGSEA were looked up in the germline V gene. The CDR3 starts with the cysteine, ends with the phenylalanine, and has 12 residues. Only the CDR3 DNA is retained, 36 bases long and in frame from the first base. Germline trimming: 4 bases from V, 12 bases from J; junction bases outside gene matches: 6. In the prospective study, participants were roughly 18 to 100 years old, resided in about two dozen geographic areas of the United States, and were enrolled through a virtual design. To assign participants to cohorts, the prospective study relied on clinical history that participants themselves reported in a screening survey and a study questionnaire. Each participant in the prospective study had whole blood, serum and a nasopharyngeal or oropharyngeal swab collected by mobile phlebotomists. Participants in the prospective study had the option to provide additional blood draws and questionnaires over an approximately 2-month period. Before DNA extraction, blood samples from the prospective study were shipped at room temperature or frozen.

TCRbeta CDR3 regions were amplified from genomic DNA by means of the immunoSEQ Assay, a bias-controlled multiplex PCR. The paper's processing steps were these. Within the assay, amplification of reference gene primers was used to estimate how many nucleated cells each sample contained. To quantify the absolute abundance of each unique TCRbeta CDR3 rearrangement, sequence reads were collapsed and filtered. For each sample, productive Simpson clonality was calculated by taking the square root of Simpson's diversity index across productive rearrangements. TCRdb mirrors the immuneACCESS table, restricted to in-frame sequences. Some clones are absent from its copies; in checked studies, under half trace to an unresolved V gene, and the reason for the others is unknown. D and trimming come from the DNA, and the V and J calls and clone size come from that table. This sample gives some 240,000 clones in total; around 80% of them show up just once. Roughly 4% of the sample is taken by the ten largest.

On this clone itself: What antigen it recognizes has not been identified. No quality values exist for individual bases; no much larger clone is one base distant.

The chain uses TRBV29-1 and TRBJ2-3, and 11 junctional nucleotides match TRBD1. This clonotype was sampled from a young man with acute COVID-19. Sample: PBMCs or T cells enriched from blood (not recorded which). For the CDR3, the sequence is CSVALGQGGQYF. The DNA sequence is TGCAGCGTTGCCCTGGGACAGGGGGGTCAGTATTTT.